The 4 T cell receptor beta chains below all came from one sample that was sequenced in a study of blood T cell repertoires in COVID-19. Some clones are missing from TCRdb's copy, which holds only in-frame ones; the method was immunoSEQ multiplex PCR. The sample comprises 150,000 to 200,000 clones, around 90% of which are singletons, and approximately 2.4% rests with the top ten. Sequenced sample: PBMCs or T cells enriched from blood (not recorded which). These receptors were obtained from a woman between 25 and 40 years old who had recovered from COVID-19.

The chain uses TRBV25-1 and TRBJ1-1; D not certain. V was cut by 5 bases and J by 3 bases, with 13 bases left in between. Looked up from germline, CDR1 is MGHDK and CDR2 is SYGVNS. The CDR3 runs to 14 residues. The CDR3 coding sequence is TGTGCCAGCAGTTTGGCAGGCTTGCACACTGAAGCTTTCTTT. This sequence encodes CASSLAGLHTEAFF.

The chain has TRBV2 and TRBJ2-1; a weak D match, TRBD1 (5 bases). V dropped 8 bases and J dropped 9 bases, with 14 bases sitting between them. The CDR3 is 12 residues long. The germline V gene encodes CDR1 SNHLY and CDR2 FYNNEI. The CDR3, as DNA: TGTGCCAGCCAGGGTCAGGTGGGTGAGCAGTTCTTC. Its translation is CASQGQVGEQFF. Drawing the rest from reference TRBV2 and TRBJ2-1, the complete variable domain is EPEVTQTPSHQVTQMGQEVILRCVPISNHLYFYWYRQILGQKVEFLVSFYNNEISEKSEIFDDQFSVERPDGSNFTLKIRSTKLEDSAMYFCASQGQVGEQFFGPGTRLTVL.

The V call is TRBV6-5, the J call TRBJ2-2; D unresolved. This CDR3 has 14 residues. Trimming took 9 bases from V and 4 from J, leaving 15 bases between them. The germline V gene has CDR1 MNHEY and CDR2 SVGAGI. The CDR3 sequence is CASTFGSGTGELFF. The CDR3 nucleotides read TGTGCCAGTACGTTCGGCTCGGGCACCGGGGAGCTGTTTTTT.

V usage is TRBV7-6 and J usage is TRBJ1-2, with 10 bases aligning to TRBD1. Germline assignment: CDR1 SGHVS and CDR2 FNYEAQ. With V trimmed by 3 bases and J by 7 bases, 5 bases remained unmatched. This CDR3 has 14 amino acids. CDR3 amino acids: CASSFSGQGFGYTF. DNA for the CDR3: TGTGCCAGCAGCTTTTCGGGACAGGGGTTTGGCTACACCTTC.